Listed below are T cell receptor beta chains from one sample, sequenced in a study of CD8 T cells in acute hepatitis C reinfection. TCRdb keeps only in-frame clones here, not all; method: immunoSEQ multiplex PCR. The profile shows about 38,000 clones, 85% to 90% of them singletons. Sequencing was done on a sample of naive CD8+ T cells from PBMCs. The receptors shown here come from a young man with chronic hepatitis C. Each CDR3 is given with its conserved first and last residue. The D gene is left open where the match is weak. Rows may omit the clone size; those that give it use once, few, many or a size class.

>TRBD1|once|TRBJ2-7|TRBV5-6
CASSPTTGAGEQYF
TGTGCCAGCAGCCCAACAACAGGGGCAGGGGAGCAGTACTTC
>TRBD2|once|TRBJ2-3|TRBV4-1
CASSPRTSGGRSDTQYF
TGCGCCAGCAGCCCCCGGACTAGCGGGGGGAGGTCAGATACGCAGTATTTT
>.|.|TRBJ2-5|TRBV10-2
CASSDRETQYF
TGCGCCAGCAGTGATCGGGAGACCCAGTACTTC
>TRBD1|.|TRBJ2-1|TRBV27
CASSQGQSFIDEQFF
TGTGCCAGCAGTCAGGGACAGTCGTTTATCGATGAGCAGTTCTTC
>.|.|TRBJ2-7|TRBV27
CATTPLTGYEQYF
TGTGCCACCACCCCTCTGACGGGTTACGAGCAGTACTTC
>TRBD2|.|TRBJ2-1|TRBV5-4
CASSSLAGGPHEQFF
TGTGCCAGCAGCTCACTAGCGGGAGGGCCCCATGAGCAGTTCTTC
>.|.|TRBJ2-7|TRBV13
CASSHRVGGSYEQYF
TGTGCCAGCAGCCACAGGGTAGGGGGGAGTTACGAGCAGTACTTC
>.|.|TRBJ1-1|TRBV5-5
CASSLEGGNTEAFF
TGTGCCAGCAGCTTGGAAGGCGGGAACACTGAAGCTTTCTTT
>.|once|TRBJ2-2|TRBV9
CASSPYVGAGELFF
TGTGCCAGCAGCCCCTACGTGGGGGCCGGGGAGCTGTTTTTT
>.|.|TRBJ2-7|TRBV19
CASSPRDNYEQYF
TGTGCCAGTAGTCCTAGGGACAACTACGAGCAGTACTTC
>TRBD2|.|TRBJ2-7|TRBV4-1
CASSPRAGTSGIYEQYF
TGCGCCAGCAGCCCCAGAGCCGGGACTAGCGGGATTTACGAGCAGTACTTC
>TRBD1|.|TRBJ1-4|TRBV11-2
CASSLMGQGRSTNEKLFF
TGTGCCAGCAGCTTAATGGGACAGGGACGATCAACTAATGAAAAACTGTTTTTT
>.|.|TRBJ1-5|TRBV18
CASSPTGSGQPQHF
TGTGCCAGCTCACCAACAGGGTCGGGTCAGCCCCAGCATTTT
>TRBD2|once|TRBJ2-7|TRBV19
CASSPRDYTYEQYF
TGTGCCAGTAGCCCCCGGGACTACACCTACGAGCAGTACTTC
>.|.|TRBJ2-1|TRBV7-3
CASSLIPGSGYEQFF
TGTGCCAGCAGCTTAATACCGGGGAGTGGGTATGAGCAGTTCTTC
>.|once|TRBJ2-7|TRBV27
CASRWGSSYEQYF
TGTGCCAGCAGGTGGGGCAGCTCCTACGAGCAGTACTTC
>.|.|TRBJ2-3|TRBV5-1
CASSLRTPDTQYF
TGCGCCAGCAGCCTACGGACCCCAGATACGCAGTATTTT
>TRBD2|.|TRBJ2-7|TRBV27
CASSWSGTSGGPSYEQYF
TGTGCCAGCAGTTGGTCCGGGACTAGCGGGGGACCCAGCTACGAGCAGTACTTC
>.|.|TRBJ1-1|TRBV19
CAIGEQGATEAFF
TGTGCCATCGGCGAACAGGGCGCCACTGAAGCTTTCTTT
>.|few|TRBJ2-3|TRBV7-6
CASSFIRDSRTDTQYF
TGTGCCAGCAGCTTTATCCGGGACTCCCGCACAGATACGCAGTATTTT
>.|.|TRBJ1-5|TRBV29-1
CSVLLTGPGQPQHF
TGCAGCGTTCTCCTCACGGGACCAGGTCAGCCCCAGCATTTT
>TRBD1|.|TRBJ2-1|TRBV15
CATSSEDRASYNEQFF
TGTGCCACCAGCAGCGAGGACAGGGCAAGCTACAATGAGCAGTTCTTC
>.|.|TRBJ2-5|TRBV5-4
CASSPGPSDPLETQYF
TGTGCCAGCAGTCCGGGGCCTAGCGACCCATTGGAGACCCAGTACTTC
>TRBD2|.|TRBJ2-6|TRBV2
CASSEQPGLAGGLRGANVLTF
TGTGCCAGCAGTGAGCAGCCGGGACTAGCGGGAGGACTTCGTGGGGCCAACGTCCTGACTTTC
>.|.|TRBJ2-2|TRBV6-5
CASSYWNTGELFF
TGTGCCAGCAGTTACTGGAACACCGGGGAGCTGTTTTTT
>TRBD2|.|TRBJ2-1|TRBV7-9
CASSPLAGGGAVNEQFF
TGTGCCAGCAGCCCCCTCGCGGGCGGGGGGGCCGTTAATGAGCAGTTCTTC
>TRBD1|.|TRBJ1-1|TRBV7-6
CASSLEGTGLGAFF
TGTGCCAGCAGCTTAGAAGGGACAGGGCTAGGGGCTTTCTTT
>.|.|TRBJ2-3|TRBV7-9
CASSFVGRYTDTQYF
TGTGCCAGCAGCTTTGTAGGCAGATACACAGATACGCAGTATTTT
>TRBD1|.|TRBJ1-5|TRBV28
CASSLEAGGTIQPQHF
TGTGCCAGCAGTTTAGAGGCAGGGGGGACAATTCAGCCCCAGCATTTT
>.|.|TRBJ2-7|TRBV29-1
CSVEDAASEQYF
TGCAGCGTTGAAGATGCTGCTTCCGAGCAGTACTTC
>.|few|TRBJ1-2|TRBV6-5
CASRGRFNYGYTF
TGTGCCAGCAGGGGACGGTTTAACTATGGCTACACCTTC
>.|.|TRBJ2-7|TRBV10-2
CASSESGYSYEQYF
TGCGCCAGCAGTGAGTCTGGGTACAGCTACGAGCAGTACTTC
>.|.|TRBJ2-7|TRBV27
CASSSAAGNYEQYF
TGTGCCAGCAGTTCGGCGGCGGGGAACTACGAGCAGTACTTC
>.|.|TRBJ2-1|TRBV5-4
CASLRAPDNEQFF
TGTGCCAGCCTCAGGGCTCCCGACAATGAGCAGTTCTTC
>TRBD1|.|TRBJ2-7|TRBV13
CASSAGTGSYEQYF
TGTGCCAGCAGCGCCGGGACAGGCTCCTACGAGCAGTACTTC
>TRBD1|.|TRBJ2-3|TRBV4-1
CASSQDVTGADTQYF
TGCGCCAGCAGCCAAGATGTGACAGGGGCAGATACGCAGTATTTT
>TRBD1|.|TRBJ2-5|TRBV30
CAWSGGQGGETQYF
TGTGCCTGGAGTGGGGGACAGGGCGGGGAGACCCAGTACTTC
>.|.|TRBJ1-1|TRBV9
CATAGPETTEAFF
TGTGCCACCGCCGGACCGGAGACCACTGAAGCTTTCTTT
>.|.|TRBJ1-1|TRBV6-5
CASSSFEAFF
TGTGCCAGCTCAAGCTTTGAAGCTTTCTTT
>TRBD2|.|TRBJ2-1|TRBV9
CASSPGTSGRSSNEQFF
TGTGCCAGCAGCCCCGGGACTAGCGGGAGGTCGAGCAATGAGCAGTTCTTC
>.|.|TRBJ2-2|TRBV7-3
CASSFDNTGELFF
TGTGCCAGCAGCTTCGATAACACCGGGGAGCTGTTTTTT
>TRBD2|.|TRBJ2-3|TRBV19
CASSTSATSGEITDTQYF
TGTGCCAGTAGTACCAGCGCCACTAGCGGGGAAATCACAGATACGCAGTATTTT
>TRBD1|.|TRBJ2-1|TRBV5-1
CASSPWDRLGDNEQFF
TGCGCCAGCAGCCCGTGGGACAGGTTAGGGGACAATGAGCAGTTCTTC
>TRBD1|.|TRBJ2-5|TRBV28
CASGFFSAWDRGLPGQETQYF
TGTGCCAGCGGTTTTTTTTCAGCCTGGGACAGGGGGCTACCCGGCCAAGAGACCCAGTACTTC
>TRBD1|.|TRBJ1-2|TRBV5-4
CASSLRGPQVAF
TGTGCCAGCAGCTTGAGGGGGCCCCAGGTCGCCTTC
>TRBD1|once|TRBJ1-5|TRBV30
CAWTRQGVGQPQHF
TGTGCCTGGACCCGACAGGGTGTGGGTCAGCCCCAGCATTTT
>TRBD1|.|TRBJ2-1|TRBV18
CASSPRDSYNEQFF
TGTGCCAGCTCACCACGGGACAGCTACAATGAGCAGTTCTTC
>TRBD1|once|TRBJ1-1|TRBV9
CASSASGQGGPEAFF
TGTGCCAGCAGCGCCTCCGGACAGGGGGGACCTGAAGCTTTCTTT
>TRBD1|.|TRBJ1-5|TRBV4-1
CASSHITGGNQPQHF
TGCGCCAGCAGCCATATCACAGGGGGCAATCAGCCCCAGCATTTT
>.|.|TRBJ1-4|TRBV14
CASSQQLRTNEKLFF
TGTGCCAGCAGCCAACAGTTGCGAACTAATGAAAAACTGTTTTTT
>TRBD1|.|TRBJ1-2|TRBV6-5
CASSYGGQGNGYTF
TGTGCCAGCAGTTACGGGGGACAGGGGAATGGCTACACCTTC